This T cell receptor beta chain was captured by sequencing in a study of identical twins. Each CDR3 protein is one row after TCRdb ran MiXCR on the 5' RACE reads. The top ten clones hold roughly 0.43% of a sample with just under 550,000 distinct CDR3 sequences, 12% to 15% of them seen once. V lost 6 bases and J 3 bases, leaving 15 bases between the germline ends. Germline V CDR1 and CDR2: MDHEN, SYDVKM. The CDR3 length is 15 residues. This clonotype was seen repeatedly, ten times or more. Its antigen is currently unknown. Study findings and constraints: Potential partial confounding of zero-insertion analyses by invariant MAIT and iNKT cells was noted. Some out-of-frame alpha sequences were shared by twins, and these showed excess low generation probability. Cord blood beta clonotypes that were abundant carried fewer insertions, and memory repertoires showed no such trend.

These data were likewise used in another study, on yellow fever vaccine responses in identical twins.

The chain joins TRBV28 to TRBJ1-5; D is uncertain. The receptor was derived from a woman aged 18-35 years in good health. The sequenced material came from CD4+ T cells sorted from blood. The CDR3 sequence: CASRRTGPNNQPQHF. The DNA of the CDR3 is TGTGCCAGCAGGCGGACCGGGCCCAACAATCAGCCCCAGCATTTT.